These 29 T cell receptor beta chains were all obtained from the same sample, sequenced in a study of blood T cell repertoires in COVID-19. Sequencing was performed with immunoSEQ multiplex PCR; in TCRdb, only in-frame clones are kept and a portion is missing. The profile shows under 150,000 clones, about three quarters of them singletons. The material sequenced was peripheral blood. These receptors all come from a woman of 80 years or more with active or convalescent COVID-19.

The CDR3 loop is CASKAGVGSPLHF. The CDR3 coding sequence is TGTGCCAGCAAGGCAGGGGTAGGCTCACCCCTCCACTTT. The genes are TRBV6-5 and TRBJ1-6; possibly TRBD1 for D (6 bases). Germline lookup yields CDR1 MNHEY and CDR2 SVGAGI. Trimming shortened V by 7 bases and J by 10 bases, and 14 bases separated the two germline ends. The CDR3 spans 13 residues.

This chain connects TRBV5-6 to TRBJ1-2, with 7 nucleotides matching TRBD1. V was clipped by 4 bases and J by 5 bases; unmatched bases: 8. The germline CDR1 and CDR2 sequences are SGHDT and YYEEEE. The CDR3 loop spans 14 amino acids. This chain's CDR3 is CASSRDREVYGYTF. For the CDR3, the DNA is TGTGCCAGCAGCAGAGACAGGGAAGTTTATGGCTACACCTTC.

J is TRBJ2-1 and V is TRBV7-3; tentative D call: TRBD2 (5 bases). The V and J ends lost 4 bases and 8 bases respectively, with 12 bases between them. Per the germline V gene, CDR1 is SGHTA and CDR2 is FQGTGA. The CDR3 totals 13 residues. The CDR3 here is CASSSTLVDEQFF. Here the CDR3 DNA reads TGTGCCAGCAGCTCGACACTAGTAGATGAGCAGTTCTTC.

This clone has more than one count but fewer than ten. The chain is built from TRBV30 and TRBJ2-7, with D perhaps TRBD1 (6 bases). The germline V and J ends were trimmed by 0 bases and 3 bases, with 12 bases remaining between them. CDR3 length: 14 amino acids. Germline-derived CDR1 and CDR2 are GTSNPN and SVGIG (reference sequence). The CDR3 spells CAWSVWDTRYEQYF. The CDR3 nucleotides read TGTGCCTGGAGTGTATGGGACACCCGCTACGAGCAGTACTTC.

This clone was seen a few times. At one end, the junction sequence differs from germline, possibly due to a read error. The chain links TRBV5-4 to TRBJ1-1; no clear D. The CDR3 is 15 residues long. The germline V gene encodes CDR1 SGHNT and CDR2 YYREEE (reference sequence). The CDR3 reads CASRFGQLAEVEAFF. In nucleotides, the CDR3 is TGTGCCAGCCGCTTTGGGCAGCTGGCTGAAGTGGAAGCTTTCTTT.

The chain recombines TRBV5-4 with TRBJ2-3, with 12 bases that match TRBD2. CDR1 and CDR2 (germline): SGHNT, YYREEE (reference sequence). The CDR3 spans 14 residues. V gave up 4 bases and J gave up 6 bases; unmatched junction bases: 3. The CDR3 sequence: CASSGGLAGDTQYF. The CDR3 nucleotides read TGTGCCAGCAGCGGCGGACTAGCGGGGGATACGCAGTATTTT.

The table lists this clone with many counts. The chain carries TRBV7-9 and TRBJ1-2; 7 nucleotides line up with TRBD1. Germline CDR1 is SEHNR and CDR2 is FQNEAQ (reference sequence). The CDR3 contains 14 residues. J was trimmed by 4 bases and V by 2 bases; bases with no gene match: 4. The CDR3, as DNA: TGTGCCAGCAGCTTAAGTGGGACAGCCTATGGCTACACCTTC. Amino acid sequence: CASSLSGTAYGYTF.

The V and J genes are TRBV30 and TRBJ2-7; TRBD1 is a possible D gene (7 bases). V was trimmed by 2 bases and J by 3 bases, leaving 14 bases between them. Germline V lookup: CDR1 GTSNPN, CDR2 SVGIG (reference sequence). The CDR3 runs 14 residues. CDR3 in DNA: TGTGCCTGGAGTTTGTCAGGGGGACTCTACGAGCAGTACTTC. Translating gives CAWSLSGGLYEQYF.

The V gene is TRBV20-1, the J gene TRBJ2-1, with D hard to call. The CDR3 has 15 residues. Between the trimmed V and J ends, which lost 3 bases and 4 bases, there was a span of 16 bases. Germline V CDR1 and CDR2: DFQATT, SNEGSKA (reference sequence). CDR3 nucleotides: TGCAGTGCTAGTCTGATGAGTAGTTTTTACAATGAGCAGTTCTTC. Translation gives CSASLMSSFYNEQFF.

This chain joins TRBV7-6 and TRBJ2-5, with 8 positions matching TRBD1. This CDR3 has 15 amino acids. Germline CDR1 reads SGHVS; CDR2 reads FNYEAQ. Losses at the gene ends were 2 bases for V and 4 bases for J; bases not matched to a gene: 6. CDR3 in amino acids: CASSLNRGAGETQYF. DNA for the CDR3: TGTGCCAGCAGCTTAAACAGGGGGGCAGGAGAGACCCAGTACTTC.

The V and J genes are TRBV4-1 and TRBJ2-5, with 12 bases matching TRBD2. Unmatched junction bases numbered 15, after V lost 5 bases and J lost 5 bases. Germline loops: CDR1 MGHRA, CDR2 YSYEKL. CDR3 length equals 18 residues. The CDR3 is CASSVSGTSGPRRETQYF. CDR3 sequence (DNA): TGCGCCAGCAGCGTATCCGGGACTAGCGGGCCACGCAGGGAGACCCAGTACTTC.

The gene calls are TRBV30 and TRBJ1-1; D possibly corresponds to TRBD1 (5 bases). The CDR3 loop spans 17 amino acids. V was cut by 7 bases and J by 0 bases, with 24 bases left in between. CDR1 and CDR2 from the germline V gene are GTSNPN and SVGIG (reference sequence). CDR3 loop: CALTVIGQGTMNTEAFF. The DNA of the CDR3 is TGTGCCTTGACAGTGATCGGACAAGGAACAATGAACACTGAAGCTTTCTTT.

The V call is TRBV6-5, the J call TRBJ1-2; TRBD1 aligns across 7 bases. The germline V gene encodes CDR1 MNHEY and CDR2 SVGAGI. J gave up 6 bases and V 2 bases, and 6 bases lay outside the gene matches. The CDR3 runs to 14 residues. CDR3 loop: CASSYQGGMNGYTF. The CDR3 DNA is TGTGCCAGCAGTTACCAGGGGGGTATGAATGGCTACACCTTC.

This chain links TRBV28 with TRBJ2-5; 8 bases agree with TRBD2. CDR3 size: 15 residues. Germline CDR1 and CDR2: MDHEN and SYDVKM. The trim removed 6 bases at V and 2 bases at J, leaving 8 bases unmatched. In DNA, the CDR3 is TGTGCCAGCAGCATCGGGGGGGCGCGGCAAGAGACCCAGTACTTC. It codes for CASSIGGARQETQYF.

The CDR3 DNA follows: TGCGCCAGCAGCCCCGATGGGACAGGGGGCTCCTACGAGCAGTACTTC. Residues: CASSPDGTGGSYEQYF. The V gene is TRBV5-1, the J gene TRBJ2-7, with 11 bases identical to TRBD1. V dropped 4 bases and J dropped 0; count of bases not matched to a gene: 6. The CDR3 covers 16 residues. The V gene's germline CDR1 is SGHRS and CDR2 YFSETQ. The complete variable domain, with remaining parts taken from reference TRBV5-1 and TRBJ2-7, reads KAGVTQTPRYLIKTRGQQVTLSCSPISGHRSVSWYQQTPGQGLQFLFEYFSETQRNKGNFPGRFSGRQFSNSRSEMNVSTLELGDSALYLCASSPDGTGGSYEQYFGPGTRLTVT.

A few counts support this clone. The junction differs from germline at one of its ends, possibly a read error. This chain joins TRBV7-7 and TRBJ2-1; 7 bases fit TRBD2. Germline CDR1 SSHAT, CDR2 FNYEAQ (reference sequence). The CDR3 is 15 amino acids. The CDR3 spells CASSPEAGLNNEQFF. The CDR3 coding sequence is TGTGCTAGCAGCCCTGAGGCGGGACTAAACAATGAGCAGTTCTTC.

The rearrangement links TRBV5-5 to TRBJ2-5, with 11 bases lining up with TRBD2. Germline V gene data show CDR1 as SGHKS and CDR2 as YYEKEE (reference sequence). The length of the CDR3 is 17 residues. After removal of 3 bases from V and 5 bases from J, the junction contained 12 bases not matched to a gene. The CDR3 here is CASSSGVSSGGAETQYF. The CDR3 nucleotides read TGTGCCAGCAGCTCGGGAGTGAGTAGCGGGGGGGCTGAGACCCAGTACTTC. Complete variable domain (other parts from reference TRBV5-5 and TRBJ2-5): DAGVTQSPTHLIKTRGQQVTLRCSPISGHKSVSWYQQVLGQGPQFIFQYYEKEERGRGNFPDRFSARQFPNYSSELNVNALLLGDSALYLCASSSGVSSGGAETQYFGPGTRLLVL.

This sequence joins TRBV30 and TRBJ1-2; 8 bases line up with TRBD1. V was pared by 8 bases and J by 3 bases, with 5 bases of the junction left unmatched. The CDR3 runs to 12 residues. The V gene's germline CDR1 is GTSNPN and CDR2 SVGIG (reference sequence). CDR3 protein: CARDRIDYGYTF. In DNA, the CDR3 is TGTGCCCGGGACAGGATAGACTATGGCTACACCTTC.

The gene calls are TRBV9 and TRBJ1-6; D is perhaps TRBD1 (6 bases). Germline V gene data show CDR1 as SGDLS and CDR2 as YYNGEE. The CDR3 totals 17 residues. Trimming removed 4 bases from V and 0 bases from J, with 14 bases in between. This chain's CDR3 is CASSTGTESSYNSPLHF. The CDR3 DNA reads TGTGCCAGCAGCACAGGGACCGAGAGCTCCTATAATTCACCCCTCCACTTT. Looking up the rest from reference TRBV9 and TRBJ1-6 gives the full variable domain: DSGVTQTPKHLITATGQRVTLRCSPRSGDLSVYWYQQSLDQGLQFLIQYYNGEERAKGNILERFSAQQFPDLHSELNLSSLELGDSALYFCASSTGTESSYNSPLHFGNGTRLTVT.

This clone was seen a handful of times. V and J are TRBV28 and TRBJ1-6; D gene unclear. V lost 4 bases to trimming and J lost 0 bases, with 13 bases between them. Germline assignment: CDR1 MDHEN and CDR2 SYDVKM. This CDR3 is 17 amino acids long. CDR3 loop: CASSSRLGSSYNSPLHF. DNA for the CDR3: TGTGCCAGCAGTTCGAGACTGGGGAGCTCCTATAATTCACCCCTCCACTTT.

DNA for the CDR3: TGTGCCAGCAGCCAATTGGGGACAGGAAAAAATGAGCAGTTCTTC. Its protein is CASSQLGTGKNEQFF. The chain carries TRBV14 and TRBJ2-1; 8 bases align to TRBD1. Germline CDR1 reads SGHDN; CDR2 reads FVKESK. The CDR3 is 15 amino acids. The V gene end was trimmed by 2 bases and the J gene end by 7 bases; junction bases not matched to a gene: 7.

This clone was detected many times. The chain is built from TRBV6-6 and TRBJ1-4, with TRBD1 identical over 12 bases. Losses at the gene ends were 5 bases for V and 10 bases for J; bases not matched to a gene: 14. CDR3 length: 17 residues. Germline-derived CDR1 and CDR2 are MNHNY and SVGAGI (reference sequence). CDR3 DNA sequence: TGTGCCAGCAGTCCCGGGACAGGGGGCGGAATCGGCGTAAAACTGTTTTTT. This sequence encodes CASSPGTGGGIGVKLFF.

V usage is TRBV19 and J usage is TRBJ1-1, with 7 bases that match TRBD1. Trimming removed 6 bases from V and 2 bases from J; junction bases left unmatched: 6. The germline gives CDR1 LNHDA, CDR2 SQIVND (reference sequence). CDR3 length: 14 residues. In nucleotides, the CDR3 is TGTGCCAGTAGGGCGGACAGGCCTAACACTGAAGCTTTCTTT. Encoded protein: CASRADRPNTEAFF.

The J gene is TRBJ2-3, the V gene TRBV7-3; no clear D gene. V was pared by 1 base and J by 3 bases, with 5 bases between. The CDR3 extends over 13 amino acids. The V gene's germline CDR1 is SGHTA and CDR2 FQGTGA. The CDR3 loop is CASSLIQTDTQYF. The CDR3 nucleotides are TGTGCCAGCAGCTTAATCCAGACAGATACGCAGTATTTT.

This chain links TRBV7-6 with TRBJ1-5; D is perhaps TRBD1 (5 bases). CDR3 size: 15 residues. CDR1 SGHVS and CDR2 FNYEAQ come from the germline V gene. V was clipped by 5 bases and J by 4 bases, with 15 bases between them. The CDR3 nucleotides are TGTGCCAGCAGCGCCAACGCAGGGTGGAATCAGCCCCAGCATTTT. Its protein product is CASSANAGWNQPQHF.

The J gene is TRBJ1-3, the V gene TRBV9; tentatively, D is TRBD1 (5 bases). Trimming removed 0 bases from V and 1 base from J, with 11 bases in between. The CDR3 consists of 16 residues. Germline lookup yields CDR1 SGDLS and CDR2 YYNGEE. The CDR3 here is CASSVAPQGSGNTIYF. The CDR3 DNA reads TGTGCCAGCAGCGTAGCCCCCCAGGGTTCTGGAAACACCATATATTTT.

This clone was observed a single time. CDR3 DNA sequence: TGTGCCAGCAGCATGACACCTAACTCTGGAAACACCATATATTTT. This gives the protein CASSMTPNSGNTIYF. The rearrangement links TRBV7-2 to TRBJ1-3; the D is unclear. This CDR3 spans 15 amino acids. Per the germline V gene, CDR1 is SGHTA and CDR2 is FQGNSA. Trimming left V 5 bases short and J 0 bases short, with 11 bases between.

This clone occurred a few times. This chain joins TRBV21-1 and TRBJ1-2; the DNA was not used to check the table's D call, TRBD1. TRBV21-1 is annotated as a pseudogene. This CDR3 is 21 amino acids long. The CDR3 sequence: CASSKPPDKITSGTEGYGYTF. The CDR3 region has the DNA TGTGCCAGCAGCAAACCCCCCGATAAAATTACTTCTGGGACAGAAGGCTATGGCTACACCTTC.

The CDR3 nucleotides read TGTGCCAGCAGCGACGGACCGCGGGAGAACTACGAGCAGTACTTC. This sequence encodes CASSDGPRENYEQYF. This sequence joins TRBV5-4 and TRBJ2-7, with 7 positions matching TRBD2. The CDR3 runs to 15 residues. Looked up from germline, CDR1 is SGHNT and CDR2 is YYREEE (reference sequence). Trimming at V came to 4 bases and at J to 3 bases, leaving 10 bases not matched to a gene.